This T cell receptor beta chain was observed in a study of T cell responses to AZD1222 COVID-19 vaccine. CDR1 and CDR2 from the germline V gene are SQVTM and ANQGSEA. The CDR3 contains 15 residues. V lost 1 base to trimming and J lost 7 bases; unmatched junction nucleotides: 8. Profiling relied on immunoSEQ multiplex PCR, and the TCRdb table lists in-frame clones only, not all of them. The sample shows 120,000 to 150,000 clones, more than 70% of them seen only once. Comments on this clone: Its antigen is currently unknown.

Study findings and constraints: CD4 TCRs associated with vaccination spanned spike, dominating at 160-218 and 743-854.

This receptor was identified in an adult who received the AZD1222 COVID-19 vaccine. The sample here was peripheral blood, taken 28 days after the second AZD1222 dose. V is TRBV29-1 and J is TRBJ2-2, with TRBD1 identical over 8 bases. CDR3 amino acids: CSVEASGGKGGELFF. CDR3 coding DNA: TGCAGCGTTGAAGCTTCAGGGGGCAAGGGCGGGGAGCTGTTTTTT.